These T cell receptor beta chains were read from a single sample in a study of T-cell reconstitution after alpha-beta-depleted transplantation in children. A single record per CDR3 protein comes from TCRdb applying MiXCR to the PCR reads. The sample shows about 490,000 distinct CDR3 sequences, approximately 10% of them seen only once. Source: PBMCs, taken before TCRalphabeta/CD19-depleted stem cell transplant. These receptors came from a child aged 2-9 years with inherited bone marrow failure, due to receive a stem cell transplant. CDR3s leave out the opening cysteine and the closing phenylalanine or tryptophan.

>TRBV5-1|TRBJ1-1
ASSFNAGQGNTEAF
>TRBV5-1|TRBJ2-2
TSTFLAGAGELS
>TRBV20-1|TRBJ1-1
SAPRRGGNTEAF
>TRBV5-1|TRBJ1-1
ASSKNGQGSEAF
>TRBV7-9|TRBJ2-2
ASSWGELF
>TRBV20-1|TRBJ1-1
SARDRTGLRPEAF
>TRBV30|TRBJ1-3
AWSAIKFSSGQSSGNTIY
>TRBV7-8|TRBJ2-7
ASRHGFSYEQY
>TRBV7-9|TRBJ2-7
ASSLLAGGVHEQY
>TRBV11-2|TRBJ2-1
ASSLDPHRLRSYNEHF
>TRBV20-1|TRBJ2-7
SARGGTRYEQY
>TRBV18|TRBJ1-4
ASSADLNEKLF
>TRBV5-5|TRBJ1-1
ASSLEYGVPEAF
>TRBV6-2/TRBV6-3|TRBJ2-5
ASSQPGTETQY
>TRBV20-1|TRBJ2-1
SARDLRTSGSIDEQF
>TRBV13|TRBJ2-5
ASSLALRRFETQY
>TRBV2|TRBJ2-7
ASYGGGRISYEQY
>TRBV6-2/TRBV6-3|TRBJ2-1
ASLDREHNEQF
>TRBV29-1|TRBJ1-2
SVEEPGNYGYT
>TRBV12-3/TRBV12-4|TRBJ1-1
ASKQRGQAEAF
>TRBV4-2|TRBJ2-7
ASSQEMSTGGLSYEQY
>TRBV30|TRBJ1-1
AWSVDHLNTEAF
>TRBV18|TRBJ2-1
ASSPNGGPYNEQF
>TRBV6-2/TRBV6-3|TRBJ2-3
ASSYKDFTGNTQY
>TRBV11-2|TRBJ2-7
ASSLESLPTTGTEPYEQY
>TRBV6-5|TRBJ2-2
ASSYHGLAGGLLGELF
>TRBV5-4|TRBJ2-3
ASRLGSGRTDTQY
>TRBV18|TRBJ1-2
ASSPDSAYGYT
>TRBV6-5|TRBJ2-5
ASSYGRGGTQY
>TRBV28|TRBJ2-7
ASSSDYIDDEQY
>TRBV11-3|TRBJ2-4
ASSNRGGAKNIQY
>TRBV29-1|TRBJ2-3
SVGTGTSTDTQY
>TRBV27|TRBJ2-7
ASSLGPGAPGEQY
>TRBV15|TRBJ2-1
ATSGPRTGIDEQF
>TRBV19|TRBJ1-6
ASSTTGGDSYNSPLH
>TRBV28|TRBJ2-3
ASSPRWDTQY
>TRBV7-2|TRBJ2-5
ASSLGLAGAEETQY
>TRBV5-1|TRBJ2-2
ASSWGLAGVSDTGELF
>TRBV9|TRBJ1-2
ASSPSPTGANRGGYT
>TRBV5-1|TRBJ1-2
ASSFGVADPYGYT
>TRBV11-2|TRBJ2-1
ASSLDDEQF
>TRBV6-2/TRBV6-3|TRBJ2-7
ASGLPEGSYEQY
>TRBV12-3/TRBV12-4|TRBJ1-2
ASSPTGGTYGYT
>TRBV24-1|TRBJ2-1
ATSDWADNEQF
>TRBV29-1|TRBJ1-2
SVDTGAGYT